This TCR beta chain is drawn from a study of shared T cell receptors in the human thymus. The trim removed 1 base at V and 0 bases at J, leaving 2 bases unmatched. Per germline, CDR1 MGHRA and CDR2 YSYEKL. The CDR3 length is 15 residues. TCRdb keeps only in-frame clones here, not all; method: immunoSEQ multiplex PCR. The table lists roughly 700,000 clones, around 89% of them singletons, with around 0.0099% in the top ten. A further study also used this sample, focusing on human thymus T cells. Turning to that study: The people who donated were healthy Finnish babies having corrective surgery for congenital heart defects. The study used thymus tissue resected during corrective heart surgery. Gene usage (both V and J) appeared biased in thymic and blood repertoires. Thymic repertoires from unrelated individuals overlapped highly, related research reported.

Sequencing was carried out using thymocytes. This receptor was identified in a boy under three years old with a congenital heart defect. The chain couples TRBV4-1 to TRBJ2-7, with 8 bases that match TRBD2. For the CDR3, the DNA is TGCGCCAGCAGCCAAGTCAGCGGGAGCTCCTACGAGCAGTACTTC. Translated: CASSQVSGSSYEQYF.